The 11 T cell receptor beta chains presented below share a single source sample, sequenced in a study of vaccination effects on CD4 cells after COVID-19. Some clones are missing from TCRdb's copy, which holds only in-frame ones; the method was immunoSEQ multiplex PCR. The table lists some 70,000 clones, 80% of them singletons, with less than 15% in the top ten. Antigen-specific CD4+ T cell clonotypes were called by their expansion after viral peptide-pool culture in ViraFEST. Subsequent to a culture period of about ten days, CD4+ T cells were isolated. Vaccine recipients lacked prior SARS-CoV-2 infection and had negative nucleocapsid antibodies. For these receptors, no antigen is known. Sample: CD4+ T cells from PBMCs cultured with SARS-CoV-2 spike peptides, taken before COVID-19 vaccination. Receptors originate from a human donor who received a COVID-19 vaccine.

The chain carries TRBV5-4 and TRBJ2-5, with TRBD1 identical over 8 bases. With 5 bases clipped from V and 1 base from J, the junction kept 4 bases outside the gene matches. The CDR3 contains 14 residues. In germline, CDR1 is SGHNT, CDR2 YYREEE (reference sequence). In nucleotides, the CDR3 is TGTGCCAGCAGACAGGACAGGGCCCAAGAGACCCAGTACTTC. Translating it yields CASRQDRAQETQYF.

The chain links TRBV7-2 to TRBJ2-5; 9 bases match TRBD1. With V trimmed by 1 base and J by 6 bases, 9 bases remained unmatched. The CDR3 contains 16 residues. Per germline, CDR1 SGHTA and CDR2 FQGNSA. As DNA, the CDR3 is TGTGCCAGCAGCTTAGGAGGGACAGGGATTGGGAAGACCCAGTACTTC. Protein sequence: CASSLGGTGIGKTQYF.

The V and J genes are TRBV6-5 and TRBJ1-4; TRBD1 aligns across 7 bases. Looked up from germline, CDR1 is MNHEY and CDR2 is SVGAGI. This CDR3 spans 14 amino acids. Losses at the gene ends were 6 bases for V and 1 base for J; bases not matched to a gene: 2. CDR3: CASSRQGTNEKLFF. DNA of the CDR3: TGTGCCAGCAGCCGACAGGGAACTAATGAAAAACTGTTTTTT.

The chain recombines TRBV4-3 with TRBJ1-5; D is unresolved. CDR3 length equals 15 residues. CDR1 LGHNA and CDR2 YSLEER come from the germline V gene. With 1 base removed from V and 6 bases from J, the gap between germline ends came to 13 bases. The CDR3 loop is CASSQGRLTGQPQHF. The DNA for the CDR3 is TGCGCCAGCAGCCAAGGGCGTCTTACGGGTCAGCCCCAGCATTTT.

V and J are TRBV10-3 and TRBJ1-1; D is uncertain. Germline V gene lookup returns CDR1 ENHRY and CDR2 SYGVKD. The CDR3 spans 13 residues. V was shortened by 11 bases and J by 4 bases, with 17 bases between the two germline ends. The CDR3, as DNA: TGTGCCGCCTGCGGTAGCTCGGGCACTGAAGCTTTCTTT. Protein product: CAACGSSGTEAFF.

CDR3 DNA sequence: TGCGCCAGTACCGGGACCCCCTCAAACACCGGGGAGCTGTTTTTT. It codes for CASTGTPSNTGELFF. The chain links TRBV5-1 to TRBJ2-2; either TRBD1 or TRBD2 may supply D (5 bases each). Germline CDR1 reads SGHRS; CDR2 reads YFSETQ. The V end was cut by 8 bases, the J end by 2 bases, with 16 bases between. The CDR3 consists of 15 residues. Using reference TRBV5-1 and TRBJ2-2 for the parts outside the CDR3, the full variable domain is KAGVTQTPRYLIKTRGQQVTLSCSPISGHRSVSWYQQTPGQGLQFLFEYFSETQRNKGNFPGRFSGRQFSNSRSEMNVSTLELGDSALYLCASTGTPSNTGELFFGEGSRLTVL.

The gene calls are TRBV25-1 and TRBJ2-3, with unresolved D. V was pared by 8 bases and J by 6 bases, with 9 bases between. This CDR3 spans 11 amino acids. CDR1 and CDR2 from the germline V gene are MGHDK and SYGVNS. The CDR3 here is CASALTDTQYF. For the CDR3, the DNA is TGTGCCAGCGCCCTCACTGATACGCAGTATTTT.

V and J are TRBV19 and TRBJ1-3, with D perhaps TRBD1 (5 bases). The V end was cut by 5 bases, the J end by 0 bases, with 17 bases between. The CDR3 is made up of 17 amino acids. Germline lookup yields CDR1 LNHDA and CDR2 SQIVND (reference sequence). CDR3 bases: TGTGCCAGTAGTTCGAGGGTTGGGGGAGGCTCTGGAAACACCATATATTTT. It yields the protein CASSSRVGGGSGNTIYF. The variable domain in full, completed from reference TRBV19 and TRBJ1-3, reads DGGITQSPKYLFRKEGQNVTLSCEQNLNHDAMYWYRQDPGQGLRLIYYSQIVNDFQKGDIAEGYSVSREKKESFPLTVTSAQKNPTAFYLCASSSRVGGGSGNTIYFGEGSWLTVV.

The genes are TRBV24-1 and TRBJ2-5; 11 bases are a match to TRBD1. Germline CDR1 and CDR2: KGHDR and SFDVKD. This CDR3 comprises 20 residues. V lost 0 bases, J lost 4 bases, and 15 bases stayed unmatched. Written as DNA, the CDR3 is TGTGCCACCAGTGATTTGCGGTCTCTCCTAGGACAGGGGGCACGAGAGACCCAGTACTTC. Encoded protein: CATSDLRSLLGQGARETQYF.

This clone was counted once. The chain joins TRBV6-4 to TRBJ1-1; perhaps TRBD1 as D (6 bases). There are 13 residues in the CDR3. Germline CDR1 is MRHNA and CDR2 is SNTAGT. Trimming removed 6 bases from V and 4 bases from J, with 12 bases in between. This CDR3 reads CASRGGTSTEAFF. The CDR3 coding sequence is TGTGCCAGCAGGGGGGGGACAAGCACTGAAGCTTTCTTT.

The rearrangement uses TRBV5-1 and TRBJ2-1; no clear D. With 4 bases removed from V and 5 bases from J, the gap between germline ends came to 10 bases. Per germline, CDR1 SGHRS and CDR2 YFSETQ. CDR3 length: 13 residues. The CDR3 here is CASSVGLNNEQFF. CDR3 in DNA: TGCGCCAGCAGCGTGGGATTAAACAATGAGCAGTTCTTC.